This T cell receptor beta chain was identified in a study of cytomegalovirus exposure and HLA in healthy donors. For the study at large: Ancestry clustering placed 70% to 90% of under 450 genotyped donors in the Caucasian-associated cluster.

This CDR3 comprises 21 residues. Germline loops: CDR1 MDHEN, CDR2 SYDVKM. With V trimmed by 7 bases and J by 2 bases, 24 bases remained unmatched. Both 60 Vbeta primers and 13 Jbeta primers went into the PCR. Produced via immunoSEQ multiplex PCR; TCRdb's table is partial and in-frame only. The data contain 90,000 to 110,000 clones, around 75% of them singletons. With respect to this clone: The antigen is not known.

Study-wide results and caveats: Reports indicate that TCR beta sequences accurately predicted the HLA-A and HLA-B alleles of most subjects.

The rearrangement uses TRBV28 and TRBJ1-2; 11 bases agree with TRBD1. The sequenced sample consisted of PBMCs. This receptor was identified in a man younger than 40 in good health and CMV-seronegative. This chain's CDR3 is CASTASFGRTGGRSKNYGYTF. The CDR3 DNA sequence: TGTGCCAGCACAGCCTCCTTCGGGCGGACAGGGGGCCGAAGTAAAAACTATGGCTACACCTTC.